A single sample gave rise to the 28 T cell receptor beta chains below, sequenced in a study of shared clonotypes between healthy human individuals. Produced via immunoSEQ multiplex PCR; TCRdb's table is partial and in-frame only. Found here are approximately 1.5 million clones, approximately 98.5% of them singletons; the top ten hold over 0.3%. Source material: naive CD4+ T cells sorted from blood. Specified subset: CD45RA+ positively selected. The receptors derive from a man younger than 40 in good health.

As to this clone: The same CDR3 is also encoded by other DNA sequences in this sample. The rearrangement links TRBV7-2 to TRBJ2-3, with D possibly TRBD1 on 5 matching bases. CDR1 is SGHTA, CDR2 FQGNSA, per germline. The length of the CDR3 is 12 residues. V shed 3 bases and J shed 4 bases, with 5 bases lying between them. CDR3 sequence reads: CASSFRADTQYF. The CDR3 nucleotides are TGTGCCAGCAGCTTCAGGGCAGATACGCAGTATTTT.

Remarks on this clone: Other DNA sequences of this sample code for an identical CDR3. DNA of the CDR3: TGTGCCAGCAGGAGGACAGGGGACAATGAGCAGTTCTTC. It codes for CASRRTGDNEQFF. The chain joins TRBV2 to TRBJ2-1; TRBD1 agrees at 9 bases. The V gene end was trimmed by 6 bases and the J gene end by 5 bases; junction bases not matched to a gene: 2. In germline, CDR1 is SNHLY, CDR2 FYNNEI. This CDR3 spans 13 amino acids.

This clone was seen once. The chain carries TRBV7-9 and TRBJ2-5; D not certain. The germline gives CDR1 SEHNR, CDR2 FQNEAQ (reference sequence). Deletions cut 1 base from V and 6 bases from J, with 9 bases between. This CDR3 comprises 13 residues. This chain's CDR3 is CASSLGLEQTQYF. CDR3 DNA sequence: TGTGCCAGCAGCTTAGGGTTGGAGCAGACCCAGTACTTC.

This chain joins TRBV11-3 and TRBJ2-6; 9 bases map to TRBD1. The V gene's germline CDR1 is SGHNT and CDR2 YENEEA. Trimming removed 1 base from V and 11 bases from J; junction bases left unmatched: 3. This CDR3 has 14 amino acids. The CDR3 DNA is TGTGCCAGCAGCTTAGGGGACAGGGATGACGTCCTGACTTTC. The encoded protein is CASSLGDRDDVLTF.

The V and J genes are TRBV27 and TRBJ2-2, with 12 nucleotides matching TRBD2. The J segment lost 2 bases and the V segment lost 0 bases, leaving 10 bases of the junction unmatched. Germline values: CDR1 MNHEY, CDR2 SMNVEV (reference sequence). The CDR3 contains 20 residues. CDR3 protein: CASSLSRPGTSGFNTGELFF. The DNA of the CDR3 is TGTGCCAGCAGTTTATCGCGCCCCGGGACTAGCGGGTTCAACACCGGGGAGCTGTTTTTT.

The chain employs TRBV5-1 and TRBJ1-2; 8 bases fit TRBD1. CDR1 SGHRS and CDR2 YFSETQ come from the germline V gene. Losses at the gene ends were 4 bases for V and 8 bases for J; bases not matched to a gene: 10. CDR3 length: 14 residues. Here the CDR3 reads CASSKDTGGRGYTF. Written as DNA, the CDR3 is TGCGCCAGCAGCAAAGATACAGGGGGGCGAGGCTACACCTTC.

V usage is TRBV29-1 and J usage is TRBJ2-5; 7 nucleotides line up with TRBD1. Germline V gives CDR1 SQVTM, CDR2 ANQGSEA. The V gene end was trimmed by 7 bases and the J gene end by 7 bases; junction bases not matched to a gene: 6. The CDR3 length is 11 residues. The CDR3 here is CSGRQGRTQYF. CDR3 bases: TGCAGCGGGAGACAGGGACGGACCCAGTACTTC.

This chain links TRBV5-1 with TRBJ2-2; tentative D call: TRBD1 (5 bases). Germline V lookup: CDR1 SGHRS, CDR2 YFSETQ. This CDR3 comprises 14 residues. Trimming cost V 2 bases and J 5 bases, with 10 bases left between them. The CDR3 nucleotides are TGCGCCAGCAGCTTTAGGGGTGAAACCGGGGAGCTGTTTTTT. Translation: CASSFRGETGELFF.

The genes are TRBV6-1 and TRBJ1-5, with 11 bases that match TRBD1. The CDR3 has 15 residues. The germline V gene encodes CDR1 MNHNS and CDR2 SASEGT. V dropped 10 bases and J dropped 5; count of bases not matched to a gene: 10. The CDR3 loop is CATWADRGRDQPQHF. CDR3 DNA: TGTGCCACCTGGGCGGACAGGGGGCGTGATCAGCCCCAGCATTTT.

A word on this clone: Other DNA sequences in this sample translate to the same CDR3. The rearrangement joins TRBV2 to TRBJ2-7; D is tentatively TRBD1 or TRBD2 (6 bases each). V was clipped by 4 bases and J by 7 bases, with 14 bases between them. The CDR3 is 13 residues long. The germline CDR1 and CDR2 sequences are SNHLY and FYNNEI. This CDR3 is CASSGGQGREQYF. CDR3 DNA: TGTGCCAGCAGTGGGGGCCAGGGGAGGGAGCAGTACTTC. The full variable domain, with the rest looked up from reference TRBV2 and TRBJ2-7, is EPEVTQTPSHQVTQMGQEVILRCVPISNHLYFYWYRQILGQKVEFLVSFYNNEISEKSEIFDDQFSVERPDGSNFTLKIRSTKLEDSAMYFCASSGGQGREQYFGPGTRLTVT.

As to this clone: The same CDR3 can be traced to other DNA sequences in this sample. The J gene is TRBJ2-1, the V gene TRBV18; 9 positions agree with TRBD2. The CDR3 contains 14 residues. Trimming removed 3 bases from V and 7 bases from J; junction bases left unmatched: 4. Per the germline V gene, CDR1 is KGHSH and CDR2 is LQKENI. CDR3 protein: CASSPPSGRNEQFF. In DNA, the CDR3 is TGTGCCAGCTCACCGCCCAGCGGGAGGAATGAGCAGTTCTTC.

The V call is TRBV16, the J call TRBJ2-7; 8 bases agree with TRBD1. V was pared by 4 bases and J by 5 bases, with 10 bases of the junction left unmatched. This CDR3 has 15 residues. Germline CDR1 KGHSY, CDR2 FQNENV. The CDR3 DNA follows: TGTGCCAGCAGCCTTTCAGGGGGCCGCTTGGACGAGCAGTACTTC. This gives the protein CASSLSGGRLDEQYF. Filled out from reference TRBV16 and TRBJ2-7, the complete variable domain reads GEEVAQTPKHLVRGEGQKAKLYCAPIKGHSYVFWYQQVLKNEFKFLISFQNENVFDETGMPKERFSAKCLPNSPCSLEIQATKLEDSAVYFCASSLSGGRLDEQYFGPGTRLTVT.

The chain has TRBV6-5 and TRBJ2-1; a possible D gene is TRBD1 (6 bases). Germline CDR1 is MNHEY and CDR2 is SVGAGI. The V end was cut by 0 bases, the J end by 6 bases, with 9 bases between. The CDR3 is made up of 14 amino acids. CDR3 sequence: CASSYSEQGNEQFF. CDR3 DNA: TGTGCCAGCAGTTACTCTGAACAGGGCAATGAGCAGTTCTTC.

The chain recombines TRBV30 with TRBJ2-1; TRBD1 matches at 7 bases. The CDR3 consists of 13 residues. Germline V gives CDR1 GTSNPN, CDR2 SVGIG (reference sequence). V lost 3 bases, J lost 8 bases, and 7 bases stayed unmatched. The CDR3 nucleotides are TGTGCCTGGAGCCCGGACAGGTGGGATGAGCAGTTCTTC. It encodes CAWSPDRWDEQFF.

The chain combines TRBV2 with TRBJ1-1; weak D call: TRBD1 (6 bases). Per germline, CDR1 SNHLY and CDR2 FYNNEI. The CDR3 contains 15 residues. V was clipped by 6 bases and J by 0 bases, with 14 bases between them. The CDR3 DNA reads as TGTGCCAGCAGGGCGGACAGAAGATTGAACACTGAAGCTTTCTTT. It is translated as CASRADRRLNTEAFF. The full variable domain, its missing parts supplied by reference TRBV2 and TRBJ1-1, is EPEVTQTPSHQVTQMGQEVILRCVPISNHLYFYWYRQILGQKVEFLVSFYNNEISEKSEIFDDQFSVERPDGSNFTLKIRSTKLEDSAMYFCASRADRRLNTEAFFGQGTRLTVV.

This chain links TRBV19 with TRBJ2-1; TRBD2 matches 8 bases. Germline V gives CDR1 LNHDA, CDR2 SQIVND (reference sequence). Unmatched junction bases numbered 12, after V lost 6 bases and J lost 8 bases. The CDR3 totals 15 residues. The CDR3 sequence: CASSLQRELVYEQFF. DNA for the CDR3: TGTGCCAGTAGCCTCCAGCGGGAGTTGGTCTATGAGCAGTTCTTC.

This chain links TRBV2 with TRBJ2-6; 8 positions agree with TRBD2. CDR1 and CDR2 (germline): SNHLY, FYNNEI. This CDR3 spans 17 amino acids. V gave up 4 bases and J gave up 0 bases; unmatched junction bases: 5. In DNA form, the CDR3 reads TGTGCCAGCAGTGGCGGGGGGACCCGCTCTGGGGCCAACGTCCTGACTTTC. Translated: CASSGGGTRSGANVLTF.

The chain employs TRBV6-1 and TRBJ2-5, with 10 bases matching TRBD1. Germline CDR1 is MNHNS and CDR2 is SASEGT. The CDR3 sequence is 12 residues long. With 8 bases clipped from V and 3 bases from J, the junction kept 0 bases outside the gene matches. CDR3 amino acids: CASGQGEETQYF. As DNA, the CDR3 is TGTGCCAGCGGACAGGGGGAAGAGACCCAGTACTTC.

The rearrangement uses TRBV7-2 and TRBJ1-1, with D possibly TRBD1 on 6 matching bases. The CDR3 is 12 residues long. The V gene lost 1 base and the J gene lost 6 bases, with 6 bases spanning the gap. Germline CDR1 is SGHTA and CDR2 is FQGNSA. CDR3 loop: CASSLGTAEAFF. CDR3 sequence (DNA): TGTGCCAGCAGCTTAGGGACAGCTGAAGCTTTCTTT.

The genes are TRBV7-3 and TRBJ2-2; weak D call: TRBD1 (6 bases). Germline-derived CDR1 and CDR2 are SGHTA and FQGTGA. The V end was cut by 6 bases, the J end by 0 bases, with 11 bases between. The CDR3 extends over 15 amino acids. As DNA, the CDR3 is TGTGCCAGCAGTCAGCAGGGGTCGAACACCGGGGAGCTGTTTTTT. Its protein is CASSQQGSNTGELFF.

The chain recombines TRBV18 with TRBJ2-2; perhaps TRBD1 as D (6 bases). Trimming left V 3 bases short and J 6 bases short, with 11 bases between. CDR3 size: 14 residues. Per germline, CDR1 KGHSH and CDR2 LQKENI. The CDR3 spells CASSPEQGAGELFF. In nucleotides, the CDR3 is TGTGCCAGCTCACCGGAACAGGGCGCCGGGGAGCTGTTTTTT.

This rearrangement joins TRBV25-1 to TRBJ1-2; D is ambiguous. V was trimmed by 3 bases and J by 8 bases, leaving 13 bases between them. The CDR3 is 13 amino acids. The germline gives CDR1 MGHDK, CDR2 SYGVNS. The CDR3 spells CASSDSSAGGYTF. The CDR3 DNA is TGTGCCAGCAGTGATTCATCCGCTGGGGGCTACACCTTC.

V is TRBV25-1 and J is TRBJ2-7, with 7 bases that match TRBD1. The CDR3 is 15 amino acids. Per germline, CDR1 MGHDK and CDR2 SYGVNS. With 3 bases clipped from V and 3 bases from J, the junction kept 8 bases outside the gene matches. CDR3 amino acids: CASSDVTGNYYEQYF. The CDR3 coding sequence is TGTGCCAGCAGTGACGTGACAGGGAATTACTACGAGCAGTACTTC.

The V gene is TRBV5-1, the J gene TRBJ2-2, with 9 bases fitting TRBD2. The CDR3 is made up of 16 amino acids. Germline loops: CDR1 SGHRS, CDR2 YFSETQ. V shed 4 bases and J 0 bases; nucleotides not matched to a gene: 4. DNA of the CDR3: TGCGCCAGCAGCAGGAGCGGGAGGACGAACACCGGGGAGCTGTTTTTT. This sequence encodes CASSRSGRTNTGELFF.

The V gene is TRBV18, the J gene TRBJ2-3; D may be TRBD1 (5 bases). Germline values: CDR1 KGHSH, CDR2 LQKENI. The CDR3 runs 17 residues. V lost 5 bases, J lost 4 bases, and 22 bases lay in between. The chain's CDR3 is CASSSSYTGSLADTQYF. The CDR3 bases are TGTGCCAGCTCATCCAGCTACACAGGAAGTTTGGCAGATACGCAGTATTTT.

The chain couples TRBV9 to TRBJ2-2; unclear D gene. Germline V CDR1 and CDR2: SGDLS, YYNGEE. Trimming cost V 0 bases and J 2 bases, with 11 bases left between them. This CDR3 comprises 16 residues. CDR3 loop: CASSVAGFQNTGELFF. The CDR3, as DNA: TGTGCCAGCAGCGTAGCTGGTTTCCAAAACACCGGGGAGCTGTTTTTT.

The chain carries TRBV4-1 and TRBJ1-5; D gene unclear. This CDR3 comprises 15 residues. V was pared by 4 bases and J by 0 bases, with 10 bases between. CDR1 and CDR2 (germline): MGHRA, YSYEKL. The CDR3 here is CASSPTEISNQPQHF. For the CDR3, the DNA is TGCGCCAGCAGCCCCACAGAAATTAGCAATCAGCCCCAGCATTTT.

The V and J genes are TRBV20-1 and TRBJ2-5; either TRBD1 or TRBD2 may fit D (5 bases each). Deletions cut 5 bases from V and 8 bases from J, with 12 bases between. CDR1 DFQATT and CDR2 SNEGSKA come from the germline V gene (reference sequence). The length of the CDR3 is 11 residues. CDR3 sequence: CSAQMGDTQYF. In DNA form, the CDR3 reads TGCAGTGCTCAAATGGGGGATACCCAGTACTTC.